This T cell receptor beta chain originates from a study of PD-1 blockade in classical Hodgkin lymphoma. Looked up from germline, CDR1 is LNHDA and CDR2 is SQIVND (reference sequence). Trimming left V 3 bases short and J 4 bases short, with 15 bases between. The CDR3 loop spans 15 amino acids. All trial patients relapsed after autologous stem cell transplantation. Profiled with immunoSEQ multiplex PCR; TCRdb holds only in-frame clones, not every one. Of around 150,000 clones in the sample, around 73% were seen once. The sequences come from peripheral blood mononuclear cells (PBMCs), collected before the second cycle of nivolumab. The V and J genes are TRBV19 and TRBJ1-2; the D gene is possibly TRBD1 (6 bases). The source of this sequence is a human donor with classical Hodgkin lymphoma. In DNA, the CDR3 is TGTGCCAGTAGTATGTCAGGGGATGGGAGCTATGGCTACACCTTC. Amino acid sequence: CASSMSGDGSYGYTF.